Included here is one T cell receptor beta chain sequence, with context. Original processing methods: Estimated nucleated cell counts came from reference gene primer amplification. Libraries were prepared by immunoSEQ multiplex PCR; TCRdb keeps only in-frame clonotypes and omits some of them. Clonal size and the V and J genes are those of that table, whereas D and trimming came from the DNA. The sample holds roughly 200,000 clones, just under 90% seen once. The data derive from a study of blood T cell repertoires in COVID-19. The wider study: Acute-phase and convalescent COVID-19 samples originated in the United States, Italy and Spain. Nucleic acid was either cDNA or gDNA, and it came from T cells, B-cell-depleted T cells, or PBMCs.

Sequenced input: peripheral blood. The sequence came from a man aged 55 to 70 who had recovered from COVID-19.

CDR3 bases: TGTGCCAGCAGCCCTGGGACTAGCGCCTACGAGCAGTACTTC. Residues: CASSPGTSAYEQYF. This chain connects TRBV28 to TRBJ2-7; TRBD2 agrees at 10 bases. Germline CDR1 and CDR2: MDHEN and SYDVKM. Trimming removed 6 bases from V and 2 bases from J; junction bases left unmatched: 4. The CDR3 runs to 14 residues.